This T cell receptor beta chain appears in the sequencing data of a study of vaccination effects on CD4 cells after COVID-19. Libraries were prepared by immunoSEQ multiplex PCR; TCRdb keeps only in-frame clonotypes and omits some of them. This sample has 20,000 to 30,000 clones, with 65% to 80% found just once. Germline lookup yields CDR1 SEHNR and CDR2 FQNEAQ (reference sequence). The ends were cut back, 5 bases at V and 2 bases at J, with 10 bases in the middle. CDR3 length equals 13 residues. In regard to this clone: The antigen is undetermined.

ViraFEST assay sequencing came after antigen-specific CD4+ T cells were expanded with viral peptide pools. With roughly 9 days of culture completed, CD4+ T cells were isolated. Sometime from March through December 2020, the person acquired a SARS-CoV-2 infection that PCR confirmed. This rearrangement joins TRBV7-9 to TRBJ2-7; D possibly corresponds to TRBD1 (5 bases). The clonotype comes from a human donor who had a prior SARS-CoV-2 infection. The specimen was CD4+ T cells from PBMCs cultured with HCoV-NL63 spike peptides, collected before COVID-19 vaccination. The CDR3 sequence is CASSPRTPYEQYF. The DNA for the CDR3 is TGTGCCAGCAGCCCCCGGACACCCTACGAGCAGTACTTC.